These 4 T cell receptor beta chains were sequenced from one sample in a study of blood T cells in healthy people across ages. A J-beta primer mix and a sample-barcoded 5' primer were used in a second PCR of about 7 to 12 cycles. Using its own MiXCR run on the 5' RACE reads, TCRdb lists one record per CDR3 protein. The sample records about 680,000 distinct CDR3 sequences, approximately 49% being singletons. Sequences were obtained from blood. These receptors were collected from an older woman in good health.

The rearrangement uses TRBV29-1 and TRBJ2-7; 10 nucleotides agree with TRBD2. The DNA end is more similar to TRBJ2-5, so the J call may be wrong. CDR1 is SQVTM and CDR2 is ANQGSEA in the germline V gene. The length of the CDR3 is 14 residues. CDR3 coding DNA: TGCAGCGTTTCGGGACTAGCGCTTTCAGAGACCCAGTACTTC. Translated: CSVSGLALSETQYF.

V and J are TRBV6-1 and TRBJ1-2; tentatively, D is TRBD1 (5 bases). V shed 3 bases and J shed 2 bases, with 13 bases lying between them. CDR1 and CDR2 (germline): MNHNS, SASEGT. The CDR3 contains 15 residues. CDR3 sequence: CASSDAGAGNYGYTF. CDR3 coding DNA: TGTGCCAGCAGTGATGCCGGGGCCGGCAACTATGGCTACACCTTC.

In this sample, this clonotype turned up a few times. The chain links TRBV28 to TRBJ2-6, with a tentative D call TRBD2 (5 bases). With 6 bases removed from V and 0 bases from J, the gap between germline ends came to 12 bases. This CDR3 is 16 amino acids long. The germline V gene encodes CDR1 MDHEN and CDR2 SYDVKM. The CDR3 DNA reads as TGTGCCAGCAGCGGACTCATCCCCTCTGGGGCCAACGTCCTGACTTTC. Translation gives CASSGLIPSGANVLTF.

This clonotype was recorded many times. V gene TRBV5-1 combines with J gene TRBJ2-3, with D tentatively TRBD2 (6 bases). Trimming took 6 bases from V and 4 from J, leaving 12 bases between them. CDR3 size: 13 residues. Germline assignment: CDR1 SGHRS and CDR2 YFSETQ. The CDR3 bases are TGCGCCAGCATCGGACTATCCCCAGATACGCAGTATTTT. Encoded protein: CASIGLSPDTQYF.